This T cell receptor beta chain was sequenced in a study of T-cell reconstitution after alpha-beta-depleted transplantation in children. Overall study findings and caveats: Reportedly, alpha-beta T cells present about two months post-transplant originated from several hundred expanded clones of graft origin.

Germline V gives CDR1 GTSNPN, CDR2 SVGIG (reference sequence). Trimming took off 1 base at V and 4 bases at J, with 10 bases between the two ends. The CDR3 consists of 13 residues. TCRbeta library construction was performed incorporating unique molecular identifiers. MiXCR, applied by TCRdb to the PCR reads, yields one record per CDR3 protein. The sample has approximately 500,000 distinct CDR3 sequences; roughly a tenth are singletons. Comments on this clonotype: Its cognate antigen is unknown.

V gene TRBV30 combines with J gene TRBJ1-1; the D is unclear. The source was PBMCs, collected before TCRalphabeta/CD19-depleted stem cell transplant. This clonotype was sampled from a child aged 2-9 years with inherited bone marrow failure, due to receive a stem cell transplant. The CDR3 region has the DNA TGTGCCTGGAGTGGTTTGTGGCTCACTGAAGCTTTCTTT. As protein: CAWSGLWLTEAFF. The whole variable domain, filled in from reference TRBV30 and TRBJ1-1, reads SQTIHQWPATLVQPVGSPLSLECTVEGTSNPNLYWYRQAAGRGLQLLFYSVGIGQISSEVPQNLSASRPQDRQFILSSKKLLLSDSGFYLCAWSGLWLTEAFFGQGTRLTVV.